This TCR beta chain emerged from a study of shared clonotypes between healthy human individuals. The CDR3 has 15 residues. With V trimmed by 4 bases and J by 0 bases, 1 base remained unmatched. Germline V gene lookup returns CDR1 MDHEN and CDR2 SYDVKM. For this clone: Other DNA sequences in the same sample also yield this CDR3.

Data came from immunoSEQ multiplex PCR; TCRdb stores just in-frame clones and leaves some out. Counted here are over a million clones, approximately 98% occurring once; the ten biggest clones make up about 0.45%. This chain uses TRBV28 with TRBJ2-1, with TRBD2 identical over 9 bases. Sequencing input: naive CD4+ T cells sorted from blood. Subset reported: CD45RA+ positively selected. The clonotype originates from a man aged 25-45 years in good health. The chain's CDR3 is CASSYSGSSYNEQFF. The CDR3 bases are TGTGCCAGCAGTTATAGCGGGAGCTCCTACAATGAGCAGTTCTTC. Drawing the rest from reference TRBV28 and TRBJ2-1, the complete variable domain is DVKVTQSSRYLVKRTGEKVFLECVQDMDHENMFWYRQDPGLGLRLIYFSYDVKMKEKGDIPEGYSVSREKKERFSLILESASTNQTSMYLCASSYSGSSYNEQFFGPGTRLTVL.